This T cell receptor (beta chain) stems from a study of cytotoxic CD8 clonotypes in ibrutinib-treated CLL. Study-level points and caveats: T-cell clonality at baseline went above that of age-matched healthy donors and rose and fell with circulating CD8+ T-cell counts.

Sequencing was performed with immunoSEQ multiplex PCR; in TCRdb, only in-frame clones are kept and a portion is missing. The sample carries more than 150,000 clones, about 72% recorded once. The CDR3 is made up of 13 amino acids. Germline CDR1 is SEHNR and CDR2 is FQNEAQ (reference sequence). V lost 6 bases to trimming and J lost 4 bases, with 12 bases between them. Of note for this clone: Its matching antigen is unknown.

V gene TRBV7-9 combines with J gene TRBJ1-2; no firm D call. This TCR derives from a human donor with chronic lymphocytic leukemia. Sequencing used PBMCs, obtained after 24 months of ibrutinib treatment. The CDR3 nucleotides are TGTGCCAGCAGTACGAGTGCGCCCTATGGCTACACCTTC. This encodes CASSTSAPYGYTF.